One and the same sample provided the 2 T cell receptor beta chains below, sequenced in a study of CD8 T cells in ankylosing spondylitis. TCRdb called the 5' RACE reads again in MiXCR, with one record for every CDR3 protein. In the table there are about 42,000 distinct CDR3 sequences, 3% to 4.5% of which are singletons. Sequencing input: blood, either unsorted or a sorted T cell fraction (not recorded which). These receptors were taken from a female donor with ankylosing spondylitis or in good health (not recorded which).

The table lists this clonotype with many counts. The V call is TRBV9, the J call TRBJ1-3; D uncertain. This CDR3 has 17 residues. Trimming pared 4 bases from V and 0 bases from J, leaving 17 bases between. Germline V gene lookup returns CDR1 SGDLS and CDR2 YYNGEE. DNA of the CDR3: TGTGCCAGCAGCTCTGGCGGCAGGCCCCTCTCTGGAAACACCATATATTTT. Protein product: CASSSGGRPLSGNTIYF.

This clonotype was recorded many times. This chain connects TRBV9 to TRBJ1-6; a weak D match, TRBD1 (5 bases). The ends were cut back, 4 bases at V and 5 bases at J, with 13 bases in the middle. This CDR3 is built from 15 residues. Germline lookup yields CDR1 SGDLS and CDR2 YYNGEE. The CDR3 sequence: CASSSFGTDNSPLHF. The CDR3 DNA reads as TGTGCCAGCAGCTCGTTCGGGACGGATAATTCACCCCTCCACTTT.